This is a list of T cell receptor beta chains from one sample in a study of human T cells and chemical hapten exposure. A single record per CDR3 protein comes from TCRdb applying MiXCR to the RACE reads. Of 65,000 to 85,000 distinct CDR3 sequences in the sample, around 11% were seen once. Here the sequenced sample was whole blood, taken in connection with sensitization to the hapten diphenylcyclopropenone (DPC). The source is a woman between 55 and 75 years old with alopecia areata. Some clones in this sample may be carry-over from other donors' samples. The CDR3 runs from the conserved cysteine through the conserved F or W. A D gene is named only where the DNA matches it firmly. Only some rows state a clone size, as once, few, many or a class for expanded clones.

j_gene | d_gene | v_gene | abundance | CDR3aa | CDR3nt
TRBJ2-7 | TRBD1 | TRBV7-9 | . | CASSEDRNYYEQYF | TGTGCCAGCAGTGAGGACAGGAACTACTACGAGCAGTACTTC
TRBJ2-7 | . | TRBV2 | many | CASISLQLRGQYF | TGTGCCAGCATCAGCCTTCAGCTCAGGGGGCAGTACTTC
TRBJ1-3 | . | TRBV11-2 | few | CASSHPGSSGNTIYF | TGTGCCAGCAGCCACCCAGGGAGCTCTGGAAACACCATATATTTT
TRBJ2-1 | . | TRBV7-6 | many | CASSRNRGGYHEQFF | TGTGCCAGCAGCAGAAACAGGGGAGGTTACCATGAGCAGTTCTTC
TRBJ2-7 | . | TRBV27 | . | CASSLSGAHYEQYF | TGTGCCAGCAGTTTATCGGGCGCCCACTACGAGCAGTACTTC
TRBJ1-2 | . | TRBV29-1 | many | CSVGGINYGYTF | TGCAGCGTAGGTGGGATTAACTATGGCTACACCTTC
TRBJ2-1 | . | TRBV7-9 | . | CASSLKRVSYNEQFF | TGTGCCAGCAGCTTAAAGAGGGTATCGTACAATGAGCAGTTCTTC
TRBJ2-7 | . | TRBV28 | . | CASSWTVSYEQYF | TGTGCCAGCAGTTGGACAGTCTCCTACGAGCAGTACTTC
TRBJ1-5 | . | TRBV5-1 | many | CASSLDGVSNQPQHF | TGCGCCAGCAGCTTGGACGGGGTAAGCAATCAGCCCCAGCATTTT
TRBJ2-2 | . | TRBV29-1 | many | CSVDRGQFTGELFF | TGCAGCGTTGACAGAGGACAGTTCACCGGGGAGCTGTTTTTT
TRBJ2-5 | . | TRBV12-3/TRBV12-4 | few | CASSLLGLETQYF | TGTGCCAGCAGCCTCCTGGGTCTCGAGACCCAGTACTTC
TRBJ2-7 | . | TRBV7-8 | few | CASSFGRSYEQYF | TGTGCCAGCAGCTTCGGCAGGAGCTACGAGCAGTACTTC
TRBJ2-7 | . | TRBV7-8 | many | CASSSGTGGEQYF | TGTGCCAGCAGCTCCGGGACCGGGGGCGAGCAGTACTTC
TRBJ1-1 | TRBD1 | TRBV7-9 | . | CASSKAVGQGGIEAFF | TGTGCCAGCAGCAAAGCCGTCGGACAGGGGGGCATTGAAGCTTTCTTT
TRBJ2-7 | . | TRBV20-1 | many | CSAPWAYEQYF | TGCAGTGCCCCGTGGGCCTACGAGCAGTACTTC
TRBJ2-2 | . | TRBV5-1 | many | CASSSLSGASGELFF | TGCGCCAGCAGCTCCCTCAGTGGCGCAAGCGGGGAGCTGTTTTTT
TRBJ2-3 | . | TRBV20-1 | few | CSVRVGPGTDTQYF | TGCAGTGTAAGAGTTGGGCCCGGCACAGATACGCAGTATTTT
TRBJ1-2 | . | TRBV29-1 | once | CSVEDLTNYGYTF | TGCAGCGTTGAAGATCTCACTAACTATGGCTACACCTTC